Shown below are 29 T cell receptor beta chains from a single sample sequenced in a study of cytomegalovirus exposure and HLA in healthy donors (dated by TCRdb to 2016 to 2017). Library generation was performed with the immunoSEQ multiplex PCR assay. The multiplex PCR relied on a mix of 60 forward primers for TCR Vbeta segments and 13 reverse primers for TCR Jbeta segments. TCRdb stores this immuneACCESS table with in-frame sequences only. Part of the clones is absent; in the studies checked, under half of the shortfall reflects unresolved V genes, and no reason is known for the rest. This sample has under 250,000 clones in its table, and approximately 88% of those were observed once. Together, the top ten hold roughly 0.75% of the sample. What was sequenced was PBMCs. Receptors were obtained from a boy aged 2 to 10 in good health and CMV-seronegative.

This chain joins TRBV9 and TRBJ2-1; 9 nucleotides match TRBD2. This CDR3 contains 17 residues. Unmatched junction bases numbered 11, after V lost 3 bases and J lost 4 bases. Germline assignment: CDR1 SGDLS and CDR2 YYNGEE. The CDR3 sequence: CASSGTGTSLYYNEQFF. For the CDR3, the DNA is TGTGCCAGCAGCGGTACCGGGACTAGCCTCTATTACAATGAGCAGTTCTTC.

On this clone itself: Other DNA variants within this sample encode the same CDR3. V is TRBV2 and J is TRBJ2-3; weak D call: TRBD2 (6 bases). Trimming took off 2 bases at V and 3 bases at J, with 12 bases between the two ends. This CDR3 contains 15 residues. Germline V CDR1 and CDR2: SNHLY, FYNNEI. CDR3 sequence: CASSELAGSTDTQYF. The CDR3 DNA reads TGTGCCAGCAGTGAACTCGCGGGGAGTACAGATACGCAGTATTTT.

This clone was detected once. The rearrangement links TRBV9 to TRBJ2-5; 10 bases are a match to TRBD2. V trimming: 4 bases; J trimming: 5 bases; junction bases outside the gene matches: 11. Germline V gene sequence: CDR1 SGDLS, CDR2 YYNGEE. The CDR3 has 16 residues. The CDR3 region has the DNA TGTGCCAGCAGCTTCTCCGGTAGTAGCGGGGGGGAGACCCAGTACTTC. Encoded protein: CASSFSGSSGGETQYF.

This clone was observed a handful of times. The chain combines TRBV5-1 with TRBJ1-1; D uncertain. This CDR3 contains 13 residues. Per the germline V gene, CDR1 is SGHRS and CDR2 is YFSETQ. Trimming left V 2 bases short and J 0 bases short, with 5 bases between. The CDR3 nucleotides read TGCGCCAGCAGCTTAGAGATGAACACTGAAGCTTTCTTT. It yields the protein CASSLEMNTEAFF.

The table lists this clone with a count of one. This chain joins TRBV5-1 and TRBJ2-5; 9 bases line up with TRBD2. Germline-derived CDR1 and CDR2 are SGHRS and YFSETQ. Trimming took 0 bases from V and 4 from J; bases not matched to a gene: 4. The CDR3 is made up of 15 amino acids. CDR3 coding DNA: TGCGCCAGCAGCTTGGAAGCGGGGGGTGTAGAGACCCAGTACTTC. Its translation is CASSLEAGGVETQYF.

This clone was detected only once. The CDR3 DNA sequence: TGTGCCAGCCGGGAAGACAGGGGAGGCGAGACCCAGTACTTC. It translates to CASREDRGGETQYF. V and J are TRBV2 and TRBJ2-5; the match to TRBD1 covers 8 bases. CDR1 is SNHLY, CDR2 FYNNEI, per germline. J was trimmed by 5 bases and V by 8 bases; bases with no gene match: 10. The CDR3 covers 14 residues.

The chain combines TRBV28 with TRBJ2-7; a weak D match, TRBD1 (6 bases). Per the germline V gene, CDR1 is MDHEN and CDR2 is SYDVKM. The CDR3 extends over 14 amino acids. V lost 6 bases, J lost 6 bases, and 18 bases lay in between. Here the CDR3 reads CASSSLITGLEQYF. The CDR3 DNA follows: TGTGCCAGCAGCTCCCTTATAACAGGGCTCGAGCAGTACTTC.

J is TRBJ1-1 and V is TRBV6-5, with 7 nucleotides matching TRBD1. The CDR3 covers 16 residues. Germline V CDR1 and CDR2: MNHEY, SVGAGI. V shed 0 bases, J shed 0 bases, and the junction held 4 bases outside the gene matches. The CDR3 nucleotides read TGTGCCAGCAGTTACTCCGTGGGACAGCTGAACACTGAAGCTTTCTTT. This codes for CASSYSVGQLNTEAFF.

This clone was found a few times. The CDR3 DNA is TGTGCCTGGAGTGACAGGGGGGTAATGAACACTGAAGCTTTCTTT. Amino acid sequence: CAWSDRGVMNTEAFF. The chain links TRBV30 to TRBJ1-1; 8 positions match TRBD1. This CDR3 contains 15 residues. CDR1 and CDR2 from the germline V gene are GTSNPN and SVGIG (reference sequence). Losses at the gene ends were 1 base for V and 0 bases for J; bases not matched to a gene: 4. Filled out from reference TRBV30 and TRBJ1-1, the complete variable domain reads SQTIHQWPATLVQPVGSPLSLECTVEGTSNPNLYWYRQAAGRGLQLLFYSVGIGQISSEVPQNLSASRPQDRQFILSSKKLLLSDSGFYLCAWSDRGVMNTEAFFGQGTRLTVV.

As to this clone: Germline is not matched at one junction end, which may reflect a read error. CDR3 nucleotides: TGCAGCGTTGGGGGAGGACCGAACTTC. Translation: CSVGGGPNF. The V call is TRBV29-1, the J call TRBJ1-2; D gene unclear. Per the germline V gene, CDR1 is SQVTM and CDR2 is ANQGSEA. The CDR3 runs to 9 residues.

A few counts support this clone. The rearrangement joins TRBV5-6 to TRBJ1-1; TRBD1 might be the D (5 bases). The germline V and J ends were trimmed by 3 bases and 7 bases, with 10 bases remaining between them. CDR1 is SGHDT and CDR2 is YYEEEE in the germline V gene. This CDR3 is 12 amino acids long. The CDR3: CASSWGGVEAFF. CDR3 DNA sequence: TGTGCCAGCAGCTGGGGAGGGGTTGAAGCTTTCTTT.

The chain links TRBV11-2 to TRBJ1-5; TRBD1 matches 7 bases. From germline, CDR1 is SGHAT and CDR2 FQNNGV. The CDR3 has 16 residues. Losses at the gene ends were 5 bases for V and 2 bases for J; bases not matched to a gene: 9. Here the CDR3 DNA reads TGTGCCAGCAGCGAATTTCACAGGGGACGCAATCAGCCCCAGCATTTT. Translation: CASSEFHRGRNQPQHF.

V is TRBV6-6 and J is TRBJ1-1; 7 bases match TRBD1. CDR3 size: 14 residues. J was trimmed by 5 bases and V by 8 bases; bases with no gene match: 11. CDR1 is MNHNY and CDR2 is SVGAGI in the germline V gene (reference sequence). CDR3 DNA sequence: TGTGCCAGCTGGGACAGCGGCCGGGGAACTGAAGCTTTCTTT. Amino acid sequence: CASWDSGRGTEAFF.

This chain uses TRBV6-1 with TRBJ2-5; a weak D match, TRBD1 (6 bases). Trimming stripped 8 bases from V and 2 bases from J, with 15 bases between. The V gene's germline CDR1 is MNHNS and CDR2 SASEGT. The CDR3 sequence is 14 residues long. The CDR3 sequence: CASGRQVLQETQYF. CDR3 DNA: TGTGCCAGCGGAAGACAGGTACTTCAAGAGACCCAGTACTTC.

The chain joins TRBV7-9 to TRBJ1-2; tentatively, D is TRBD1 (6 bases). Between the trimmed V and J ends, which lost 2 bases and 3 bases, there was a span of 10 bases. The germline V gene has CDR1 SEHNR and CDR2 FQNEAQ (reference sequence). The CDR3 runs to 14 residues. CDR3 in DNA: TGTGCCAGCAGCTTAAGGGGGTTCTACTATGGCTACACCTTC. It is translated as CASSLRGFYYGYTF.

V gene TRBV4-1 combines with J gene TRBJ2-3; 7 bases are a match to TRBD2. Unmatched junction bases numbered 4, after V lost 0 bases and J lost 1 base. Germline V gives CDR1 MGHRA, CDR2 YSYEKL. The CDR3 sequence is 16 residues long. The CDR3 DNA is TGCGCCAGCAGCCAAGAGCTAGCGGCGGGCACAGATACGCAGTATTTT. It codes for CASSQELAAGTDTQYF.

The chain employs TRBV18 and TRBJ1-1, with D tentatively TRBD1 (5 bases). The CDR3 has 15 residues. In germline, CDR1 is KGHSH, CDR2 LQKENI. Trimming cost V 3 bases and J 0 bases, with 11 bases left between them. The CDR3 loop reads CASSPRTIMNTEAFF. The CDR3, as DNA: TGTGCCAGCTCACCTAGGACAATCATGAACACTGAAGCTTTCTTT.

This clone was seen a single time. V is TRBV10-2 and J is TRBJ2-1, with 13 bases identical to TRBD2. Germline V CDR1 and CDR2: WSHSY, SAAADI. Trimming cost V 6 bases and J 5 bases; bases outside gene matches: 4. This CDR3 has 15 residues. CDR3 region: CASRELAGGDNEQFF. CDR3 nucleotides: TGCGCCAGCAGGGAACTAGCGGGGGGGGACAATGAGCAGTTCTTC.

V usage is TRBV4-1 and J usage is TRBJ2-7; a weak D match, TRBD1 (5 bases). The CDR3 totals 15 residues. Germline values: CDR1 MGHRA, CDR2 YSYEKL. The V end was cut by 6 bases, the J end by 4 bases, with 19 bases between. This CDR3 reads CASSQPMSGYYEQYF. The CDR3 DNA reads TGCGCCAGCAGTCAGCCCATGTCAGGGTATTACGAGCAGTACTTC.

CDR3 DNA sequence: TGCAGCGTTGAGGTACAGGGGGCTGGGTACGAGCAGTACTTC. Amino acids: CSVEVQGAGYEQYF. V gene TRBV29-1 combines with J gene TRBJ2-7, with 9 bases matching TRBD1. This CDR3 has 14 residues. Germline CDR1 reads SQVTM; CDR2 reads ANQGSEA. With 3 bases clipped from V and 4 bases from J, the junction kept 7 bases outside the gene matches.

This clone was found once. This sequence joins TRBV9 and TRBJ2-3; perhaps TRBD1 as D (5 bases). V lost 2 bases and J 0 bases, leaving 7 bases between the germline ends. The CDR3 loop spans 14 amino acids. Germline loops: CDR1 SGDLS, CDR2 YYNGEE. The CDR3: CASSVDTSTDTQYF. The CDR3 DNA reads as TGTGCCAGCAGCGTGGACACTAGCACAGATACGCAGTATTTT.

The gene calls are TRBV6-5 and TRBJ1-4, with D unclear. V lost 0 bases and J lost 5, with 7 bases in between. Germline CDR1 and CDR2: MNHEY and SVGAGI. The CDR3 length is 14 residues. CDR3 in amino acids: CASSYSWQNEKLFF. CDR3 DNA: TGTGCCAGCAGTTACTCGTGGCAGAATGAAAAACTGTTTTTT.

This clone was recorded once. The V gene is TRBV11-3, the J gene TRBJ2-5, with a possible D match to TRBD2 (5 bases). CDR3 length equals 15 residues. Germline V gene sequence: CDR1 SGHNT, CDR2 YENEEA. The V end was cut by 1 base, the J end by 4 bases, with 13 bases between. The CDR3 DNA reads as TGTGCCAGCAGCTTAGGGGTGGGAGAGGGAGAGACCCAGTACTTC. It is translated as CASSLGVGEGETQYF.

This clone was seen a handful of times. Written as DNA, the CDR3 is TGTGCCAGCAGCTTAACAGGGGGCTACGAGCAGTACTTC. Translation gives CASSLTGGYEQYF. This chain uses TRBV7-3 with TRBJ2-7; D is possibly TRBD1 (6 bases). The CDR3 length is 13 residues. The V end lost 0 bases, the J end lost 3 bases, and 6 bases lay between the germline ends. Looked up from germline, CDR1 is SGHTA and CDR2 is FQGTGA.

The chain combines TRBV27 with TRBJ2-5; 8 bases agree with TRBD2. V shed 2 bases and J 5 bases; nucleotides not matched to a gene: 13. The CDR3 totals 17 residues. CDR1 is MNHEY, CDR2 SMNVEV, per germline (reference sequence). In DNA form, the CDR3 reads TGTGCCAGCAGTTTAAGTGTCGGGAGGGCCGCTCGGGAGACCCAGTACTTC. Its protein is CASSLSVGRAARETQYF.

The chain joins TRBV30 to TRBJ1-5; TRBD1 aligns across 7 bases. The CDR3 has 15 residues. The germline gives CDR1 GTSNPN, CDR2 SVGIG (reference sequence). With 0 bases clipped from V and 3 bases from J, the junction kept 5 bases outside the gene matches. CDR3 in amino acids: CAWSVRGRFNQPQHF. In DNA form, the CDR3 reads TGTGCCTGGAGTGTGAGGGGGCGATTCAATCAGCCCCAGCATTTT.

The chain carries TRBV2 and TRBJ1-1; TRBD1 matches at 7 bases. This CDR3 is 14 amino acids long. In germline, CDR1 is SNHLY, CDR2 FYNNEI. The J segment lost 5 bases and the V segment lost 6 bases, leaving 9 bases of the junction unmatched. The CDR3 DNA reads as TGTGCCAGCAGGGGTTTACAGGGGAGGACTGAAGCTTTCTTT. Its protein is CASRGLQGRTEAFF.

The genes are TRBV4-1 and TRBJ2-3; D ambiguous. Germline V gene sequence: CDR1 MGHRA, CDR2 YSYEKL. Trimming removed 1 base from V and 8 bases from J, with 10 bases in between. The CDR3 extends over 13 amino acids. CDR3 coding DNA: TGCGCCAGCAGCCAAGTATCGGTGTCTACGCAGTATTTT. Protein product: CASSQVSVSTQYF.

The rearrangement uses TRBV28 and TRBJ1-1, with D possibly being TRBD1 (5 bases). CDR1 and CDR2 from the germline V gene are MDHEN and SYDVKM. V gave up 3 bases and J gave up 1 base, with 9 bases separating them. The CDR3 covers 14 residues. CDR3: CASSFPQGNTEAFF. CDR3 nucleotides: TGTGCCAGCAGTTTTCCCCAGGGGAACACTGAAGCTTTCTTT.